This is a list of T cell receptor beta chains from one sample in a study of OX40 agonist ivuxolimab in advanced cancers. Here immunoSEQ multiplex PCR was the method, and the copy in TCRdb shows in-frame clones only, minus some. The sample holds 15,000 to 25,000 clones, less than 90% seen once. Sequencing was performed on CD4+ or CD8+ T cells sorted from blood, taken in a trial of the OX40 agonist ivuxolimab. All receptors derive from an adult with an advanced solid tumor such as melanoma, head and neck, liver or kidney cancer. The CDR3 runs from the conserved cysteine through the conserved F or W. D genes are given only for firm matches. The size field is filled for only some rows; it gives once, few, many or a size class.

D gene,J gene,V gene,clone size,CDR3 protein,CDR3 DNA
.,TRBJ1-2,TRBV4-3,.,CASSQPWGNYGYTF,TGCGCCAGCAGCCAACCCTGGGGTAACTATGGCTACACCTTC
.,TRBJ2-2,TRBV4-2,.,CASRQASVSNTGELFF,TGTGCCAGCAGGCAAGCGTCGGTCTCCAACACCGGGGAGCTGTTTTTT
TRBD2,TRBJ2-1,TRBV7-9,once,CASSLKGSGDSYNEQFF,TGTGCCAGCAGCTTAAAGGGTAGCGGGGACTCCTACAATGAGCAGTTCTTC
.,TRBJ2-7,TRBV5-8,.,CASSLDLRRESFYEQYF,TGTGCCAGCAGCTTGGATCTGCGCCGGGAGAGTTTTTACGAGCAGTACTTC
TRBD1,TRBJ1-5,TRBV7-9,once,CASSPGTGDNQPQHF,TGTGCCAGCAGCCCCGGGACAGGGGATAATCAGCCCCAGCATTTT
.,TRBJ2-3,TRBV2,.,CASGTGPRTQYF,TGTGCCAGCGGGACGGGCCCCCGGACGCAGTATTTT
.,TRBJ1-1,TRBV7-2,.,CASSLGGLTNTEAFF,TGTGCCAGCAGCTTGGGGGGGCTGACGAACACTGAAGCTTTCTTT
.,TRBJ1-1,TRBV30,.,CAWASWRGTEAFF,TGTGCCTGGGCAAGCTGGAGGGGCACTGAAGCTTTCTTT
.,TRBJ1-5,TRBV19,.,CASSIGGARPQHF,TGTGCCAGTAGTATAGGAGGAGCACGGCCCCAGCATTTT
.,TRBJ2-7,TRBV28,few,CASNSRGAGTYEQYF,TGTGCCAGCAACTCAAGGGGGGCAGGGACTTACGAGCAGTACTTC
.,TRBJ2-7,TRBV4-3,.,CASSQVGGVGYEQYF,TGCGCCAGCAGCCAAGTTGGGGGAGTGGGCTACGAGCAGTACTTC
TRBD1,TRBJ2-7,TRBV5-4,.,CASSPNPGQVYEQYF,TGTGCCAGCAGCCCCAACCCCGGACAGGTCTACGAGCAGTACTTC
.,TRBJ1-2,TRBV19,.,CASRAAGLYGYTF,TGTGCCAGCAGAGCGGCGGGGCTATATGGCTACACCTTC
TRBD2,TRBJ2-2,TRBV2,.,CASRTSGYTGELFF,TGTGCCAGCAGGACTAGCGGTTACACCGGGGAGCTGTTTTTT
.,TRBJ2-7,TRBV28,.,CASRARGTYEQYF,TGTGCCAGCAGAGCCAGGGGAACGTACGAGCAGTACTTC
TRBD2,TRBJ2-1,TRBV10-3,.,CAISEGGLAGGVPSYNEQFF,TGTGCCATCAGTGAGGGCGGACTAGCGGGAGGTGTCCCCTCCTACAATGAACAGTTCTTC
.,TRBJ1-5,TRBV27,.,CASSLASTSNQPQHF,TGTGCCAGCAGTTTGGCTTCAACAAGCAATCAGCCCCAGCATTTT
TRBD1,TRBJ2-7,TRBV13,.,CASSPQGHGVYEQYF,TGTGCCAGCAGCCCACAGGGGCACGGGGTCTACGAGCAGTACTTC
TRBD2,TRBJ2-1,TRBV7-6,.,CASSLGLAGTYNEQFF,TGTGCCAGCAGCCTCGGACTAGCGGGGACCTACAATGAGCAGTTCTTC
TRBD2,TRBJ2-1,TRBV9,.,CASTRGTRGSNEQFF,TGTGCCAGCACCCGTGGGACTAGAGGCAGCAATGAGCAGTTCTTC
.,TRBJ2-3,TRBV28,.,CASSSDSTGTYSTDTQYF,TGTGCCAGCAGTTCAGACAGTACCGGGACCTATAGCACAGATACGCAGTATTTT
.,TRBJ2-6,TRBV4-3,.,CASSQEVYWASDTGANVLTF,TGCGCCAGCAGCCAAGAGGTGTATTGGGCTAGCGATACTGGGGCCAACGTCCTGACTTTC
.,TRBJ2-7,TRBV7-8,.,CASSPTGTTSYEQYF,TGTGCCAGCAGCCCGACCGGGACAACCTCCTACGAGCAGTACTTC
.,TRBJ2-1,TRBV10-1,few,CASSERVHGEQFF,TGCGCCAGCAGTGAGAGGGTCCATGGTGAGCAGTTCTTC
TRBD2,TRBJ2-7,TRBV5-1,medium-sized,CASSPGGTARYEQYF,TGCGCCAGCAGCCCGGGGGGGACGGCCCGCTACGAGCAGTACTTC
.,TRBJ2-3,TRBV5-6,.,CASSPVASTDTQYF,TGTGCCAGCAGCCCGGTCGCTAGCACAGATACGCAGTATTTT
.,TRBJ1-4,TRBV28,once,CASSFPPGEKLFF,TGTGCCAGCAGTTTCCCCCCGGGTGAAAAACTGTTTTTT
TRBD2,TRBJ2-1,TRBV9,.,CASSVSGRVSYNEQFF,TGTGCCAGCAGCGTGAGCGGGAGGGTGAGCTACAATGAGCAGTTCTTC
.,TRBJ2-7,TRBV5-5,.,CASSLDGGDSSYEQYF,TGTGCCAGCAGCTTGGATGGGGGGGACAGCTCCTACGAGCAGTACTTC
.,TRBJ2-5,TRBV29-1,once,CSVEANVETQYF,TGCAGCGTTGAAGCAAACGTGGAGACCCAGTACTTC
TRBD1,TRBJ1-5,TRBV7-9,.,CASSPGTDSNQPQHF,TGTGCCAGCAGCCCAGGGACAGACTCTAATCAGCCCCAGCATTTT
.,TRBJ2-1,TRBV9,.,CASSVGGSNHNEQFF,TGTGCCAGCAGCGTAGGGGGGAGTAATCACAATGAGCAGTTCTTC
TRBD1,TRBJ2-7,TRBV4-3,.,CASSLRTGEGSEQYF,TGCGCCAGCAGCCTCCGGACAGGGGAGGGTAGCGAGCAGTACTTC
.,TRBJ1-5,TRBV2,.,CASGWLSNQPQHF,TGTGCCAGCGGCTGGCTTAGCAATCAGCCCCAGCATTTT
.,TRBJ2-1,TRBV7-2,.,CASSPQTLRGFF,TGTGCCAGCAGTCCACAGACCCTAAGGGGGTTCTTC
.,TRBJ2-7,TRBV11-2,.,CASSRGGGYEQYF,TGTGCCAGCAGCAGGGGGGGAGGATACGAGCAGTACTTC
.,TRBJ2-7,TRBV4-1,.,CASSQDGTGTISTDSYEQYF,TGCGCCAGCAGCCAAGACGGTACAGGGACGATATCCACGGACTCCTACGAGCAGTACTTC
.,TRBJ2-7,TRBV23-1,.,CASTHPKDSPLVYEQYF,TGCGCCAGCACCCACCCCAAGGACTCCCCACTTGTCTACGAGCAGTACTTC
TRBD2,TRBJ2-1,TRBV4-2,once,CASSQILAGGTNEQFF,TGTGCCAGCAGCCAGATATTAGCGGGAGGGACAAATGAGCAGTTCTTC
.,TRBJ2-1,TRBV5-1,.,CASSPPGSLSSYNEQFF,TGCGCCAGCAGCCCCCCAGGTAGCCTAAGCTCCTACAATGAGCAGTTCTTC
.,TRBJ2-2,TRBV4-1,.,CASSQLYRLGNTGELFF,TGCGCCAGCAGCCAACTGTATAGGCTGGGGAACACCGGGGAGCTGTTTTTT